This T cell receptor beta chain originates from a study of CD8+CD57+ T cells in acquired aplastic anemia. This clonotype was recorded once. Profiles of TCR beta VDJ and CDR3 were generated from a genomic DNA template. TCRdb re-called the reads through MiXCR, storing one row per CDR3 protein. The sample holds around 430,000 distinct CDR3 sequences; less than 35% are singletons and the top ten take 0.82%. By flow cytometry, patients selected for sequencing had shown an expansion of CD8+CD57+ cells. Germline CDR1 WNHNN, CDR2 SYGVQD (reference sequence). With 8 bases removed from V and 5 bases from J, the gap between germline ends came to 10 bases. The length of the CDR3 is 11 residues.

The V gene is TRBV10-1, the J gene TRBJ2-7; a weak D match, TRBD2 (6 bases). Specimen: sorted CD4+, CD8+, or CD8+CD57+ T cells (not recorded which) from PBMCs. The clonotype was recovered from a human donor with aplastic anemia. The CDR3 here is CASRSGDEQYF. The CDR3 bases are TGCGCCAGCCGATCGGGGGACGAGCAGTACTTC.